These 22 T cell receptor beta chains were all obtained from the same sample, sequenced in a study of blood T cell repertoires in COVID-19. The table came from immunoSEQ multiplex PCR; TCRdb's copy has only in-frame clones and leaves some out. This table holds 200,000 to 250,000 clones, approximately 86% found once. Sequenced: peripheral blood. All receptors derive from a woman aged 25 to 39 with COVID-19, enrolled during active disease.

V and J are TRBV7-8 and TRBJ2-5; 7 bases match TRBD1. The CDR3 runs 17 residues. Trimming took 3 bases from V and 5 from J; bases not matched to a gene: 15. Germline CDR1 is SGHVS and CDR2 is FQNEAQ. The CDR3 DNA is TGTGCCAGCAGCTTTCCAAGGCGTCTTTCCAGGGGGGAGACCCAGTACTTC. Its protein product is CASSFPRRLSRGETQYF.

The CDR3 region has the DNA TGCGCCAGCAGCTTGGTACTCACCGGGGAGCTGTTTTTT. It codes for CASSLVLTGELFF. The V and J genes are TRBV5-1 and TRBJ2-2, with no clear D. CDR3 size: 13 residues. The germline CDR1 and CDR2 sequences are SGHRS and YFSETQ. Trimming cost V 0 bases and J 4 bases, with 4 bases left between them.

The CDR3 nucleotides are TGTGCCAGCAGCTTAGAACTAGCGGGAGCCGCCCAAGAGACCCAGTACTTC. Protein: CASSLELAGAAQETQYF. The chain carries TRBV7-2 and TRBJ2-5, with 11 nucleotides matching TRBD2. This CDR3 has 17 amino acids. Germline V lookup: CDR1 SGHTA, CDR2 FQGNSA. V lost 1 base, J lost 1 base, and 5 bases stayed unmatched.

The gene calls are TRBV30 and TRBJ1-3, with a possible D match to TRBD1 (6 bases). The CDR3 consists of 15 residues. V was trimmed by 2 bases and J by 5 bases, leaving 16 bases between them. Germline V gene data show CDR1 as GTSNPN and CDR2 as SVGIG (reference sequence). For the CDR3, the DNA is TGTGCCTGGAGTCCCCCAACAGGGTATCGAAACACCATATATTTT. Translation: CAWSPPTGYRNTIYF.

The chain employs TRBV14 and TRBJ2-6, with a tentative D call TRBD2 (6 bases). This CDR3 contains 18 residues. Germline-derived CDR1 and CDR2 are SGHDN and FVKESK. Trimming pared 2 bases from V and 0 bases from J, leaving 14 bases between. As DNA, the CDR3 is TGTGCCAGCAGCCAAAAAATTGGGAGGATCTCTGGGGCCAACGTCCTGACTTTC. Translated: CASSQKIGRISGANVLTF.

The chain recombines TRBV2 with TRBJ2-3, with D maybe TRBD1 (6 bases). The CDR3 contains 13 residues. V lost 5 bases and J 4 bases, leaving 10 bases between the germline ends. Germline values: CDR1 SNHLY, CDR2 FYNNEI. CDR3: CASSLNRADTQYF. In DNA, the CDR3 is TGTGCCAGCAGTCTAAACAGGGCAGATACGCAGTATTTT.

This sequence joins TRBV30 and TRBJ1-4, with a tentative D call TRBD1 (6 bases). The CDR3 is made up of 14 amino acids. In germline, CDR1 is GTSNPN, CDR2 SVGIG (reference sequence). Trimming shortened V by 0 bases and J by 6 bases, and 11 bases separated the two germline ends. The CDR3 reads CAWSVIEGDEKLFF. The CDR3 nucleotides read TGTGCCTGGAGTGTAATCGAGGGGGATGAAAAACTGTTTTTT.

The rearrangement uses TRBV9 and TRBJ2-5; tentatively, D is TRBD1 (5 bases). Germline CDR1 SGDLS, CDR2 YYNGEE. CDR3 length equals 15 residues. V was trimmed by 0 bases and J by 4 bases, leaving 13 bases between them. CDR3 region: CASSVDEGVGETQYF. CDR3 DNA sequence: TGTGCCAGCAGCGTAGATGAAGGGGTGGGAGAGACCCAGTACTTC.

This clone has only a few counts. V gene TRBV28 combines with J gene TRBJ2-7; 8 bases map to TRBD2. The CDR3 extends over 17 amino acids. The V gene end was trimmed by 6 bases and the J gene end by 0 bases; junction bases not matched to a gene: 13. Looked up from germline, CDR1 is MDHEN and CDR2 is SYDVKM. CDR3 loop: CASRGTGLGLGSYEQYF. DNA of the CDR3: TGTGCCAGCAGAGGAACGGGACTAGGCCTAGGCTCCTACGAGCAGTACTTC.

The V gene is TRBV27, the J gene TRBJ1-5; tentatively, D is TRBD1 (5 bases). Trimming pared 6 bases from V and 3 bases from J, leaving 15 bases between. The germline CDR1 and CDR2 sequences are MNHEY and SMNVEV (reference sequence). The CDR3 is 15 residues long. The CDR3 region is CASRSNRQHNQPQHF. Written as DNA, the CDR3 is TGTGCCAGCAGGTCCAATAGACAGCACAATCAGCCCCAGCATTTT.

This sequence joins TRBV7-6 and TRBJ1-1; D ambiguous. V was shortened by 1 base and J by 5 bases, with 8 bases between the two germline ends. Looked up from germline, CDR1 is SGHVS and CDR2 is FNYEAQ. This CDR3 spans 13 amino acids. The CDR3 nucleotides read TGTGCCAGCAGCTTAGTCACAGAGACTGAAGCTTTCTTT. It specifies CASSLVTETEAFF.

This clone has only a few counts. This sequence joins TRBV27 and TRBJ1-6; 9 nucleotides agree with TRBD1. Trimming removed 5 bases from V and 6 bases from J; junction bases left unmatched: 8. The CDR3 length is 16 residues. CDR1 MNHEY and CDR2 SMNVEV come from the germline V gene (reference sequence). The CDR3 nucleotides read TGTGCCAGCAGTAGGAACCCGGGACAGGGTAATTCACCCCTCCACTTT. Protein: CASSRNPGQGNSPLHF.

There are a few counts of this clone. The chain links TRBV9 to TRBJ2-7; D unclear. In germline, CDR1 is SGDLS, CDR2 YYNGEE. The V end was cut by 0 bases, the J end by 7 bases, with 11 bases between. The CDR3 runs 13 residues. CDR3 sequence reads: CASSVESAREQYF. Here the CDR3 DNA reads TGTGCCAGCAGCGTAGAATCCGCGAGGGAGCAGTACTTC.

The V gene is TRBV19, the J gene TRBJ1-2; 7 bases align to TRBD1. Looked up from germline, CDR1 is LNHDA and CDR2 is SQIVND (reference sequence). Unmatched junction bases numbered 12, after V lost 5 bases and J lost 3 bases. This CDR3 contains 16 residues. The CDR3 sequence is CASSEIGQAQDYGYTF. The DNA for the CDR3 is TGTGCCAGTAGTGAGATAGGACAGGCCCAGGACTATGGCTACACCTTC.

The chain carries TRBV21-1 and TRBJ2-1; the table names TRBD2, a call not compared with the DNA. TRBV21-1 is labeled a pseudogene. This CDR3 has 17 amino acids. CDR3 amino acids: CASSKIRQGTRNDEQFF. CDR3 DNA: TGTGCCAGCAGCAAAATCAGGCAGGGGACTAGGAATGATGAGCAGTTCTTC.

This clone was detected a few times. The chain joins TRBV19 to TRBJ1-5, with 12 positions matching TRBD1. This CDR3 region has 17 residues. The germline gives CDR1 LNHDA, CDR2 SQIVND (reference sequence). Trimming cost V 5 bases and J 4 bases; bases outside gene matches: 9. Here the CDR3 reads CASSQRDRGPGNQPQHF. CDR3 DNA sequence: TGTGCCAGTAGTCAACGGGACAGGGGGCCTGGGAATCAGCCCCAGCATTTT.

The CDR3 is CASSSPGTGGNEKLFF. The CDR3 region has the DNA TGTGCCAGCAGCTCCCCAGGGACAGGAGGGAATGAAAAACTGTTTTTT. The rearrangement joins TRBV7-9 to TRBJ1-4; TRBD1 matches 8 bases. Germline trimming cut 4 bases from V and 5 bases from J; bases unmatched to any gene: 9. Germline assignment: CDR1 SEHNR and CDR2 FQNEAQ (reference sequence). The length of the CDR3 is 16 residues.

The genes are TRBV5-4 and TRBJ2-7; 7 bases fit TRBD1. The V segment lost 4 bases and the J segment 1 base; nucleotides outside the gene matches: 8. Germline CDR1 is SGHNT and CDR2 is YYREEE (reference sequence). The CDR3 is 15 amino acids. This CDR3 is CASSIDRVLSYEQYF. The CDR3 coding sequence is TGTGCCAGCAGCATTGACAGGGTTCTATCCTACGAGCAGTACTTC.

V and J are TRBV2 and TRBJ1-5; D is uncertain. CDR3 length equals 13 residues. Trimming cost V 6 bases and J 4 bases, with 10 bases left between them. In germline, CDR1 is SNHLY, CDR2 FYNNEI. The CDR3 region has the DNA TGTGCCAGCAGGGAGGGAGAAAATCAGCCCCAGCATTTT. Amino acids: CASREGENQPQHF.

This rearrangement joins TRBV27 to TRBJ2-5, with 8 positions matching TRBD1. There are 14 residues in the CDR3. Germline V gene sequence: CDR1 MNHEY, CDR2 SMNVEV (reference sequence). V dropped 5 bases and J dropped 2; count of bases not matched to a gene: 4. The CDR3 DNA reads TGTGCCAGCAGTCATACAGGGGGTCAAGAGACCCAGTACTTC. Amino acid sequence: CASSHTGGQETQYF.

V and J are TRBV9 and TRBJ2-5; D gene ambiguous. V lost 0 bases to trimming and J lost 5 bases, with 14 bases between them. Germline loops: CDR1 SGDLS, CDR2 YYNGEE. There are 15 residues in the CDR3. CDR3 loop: CASSVGGTPRETQYF. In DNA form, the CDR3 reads TGTGCCAGCAGCGTAGGCGGCACCCCACGGGAGACCCAGTACTTC.

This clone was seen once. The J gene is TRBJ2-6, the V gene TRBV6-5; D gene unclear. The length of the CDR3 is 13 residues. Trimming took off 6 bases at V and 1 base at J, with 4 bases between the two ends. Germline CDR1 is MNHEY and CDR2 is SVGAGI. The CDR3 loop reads CASRESGANVLTF. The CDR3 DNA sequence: TGTGCCAGCAGGGAGTCTGGGGCCAACGTCCTGACTTTC.